The next 32 T cell receptor beta chains were all read from a single sample in a study of OX40 agonist ivuxolimab in advanced cancers. TCRdb keeps only in-frame clones here, not all; method: immunoSEQ multiplex PCR. There are approximately 70,000 clones in the sample; approximately 78% occur only once, and 1.1% lies in the top ten. The material sequenced was CD4+ or CD8+ T cells sorted from blood, taken in a trial of the OX40 agonist ivuxolimab. The receptors were sampled from an adult with an advanced solid tumor such as melanoma, head and neck, liver or kidney cancer.

The rearrangement joins TRBV5-5 to TRBJ2-7; a weak D match, TRBD1 (5 bases). V shed 0 bases and J shed 6 bases, with 7 bases lying between them. The CDR3 consists of 12 residues. Germline CDR1 is SGHKS and CDR2 is YYEKEE (reference sequence). CDR3 sequence (DNA): TGTGCCAGCAGCTTGGGGACAAGCGAGCAGTACTTC. Encoded protein: CASSLGTSEQYF. Variable domain in full (rest from reference TRBV5-5 and TRBJ2-7): DAGVTQSPTHLIKTRGQQVTLRCSPISGHKSVSWYQQVLGQGPQFIFQYYEKEERGRGNFPDRFSARQFPNYSSELNVNALLLGDSALYLCASSLGTSEQYFGPGTRLTVT.

V gene TRBV10-1 combines with J gene TRBJ2-2; D is perhaps TRBD1 (6 bases). This CDR3 spans 15 amino acids. V was trimmed by 11 bases and J by 1 base, leaving 17 bases between them. Germline V gives CDR1 WNHNN, CDR2 SYGVQD (reference sequence). The DNA of the CDR3 is TGCGCCCGCCGTCCGGGACAAGAGAACACCGGGGAGCTGTTTTTT. It encodes CARRPGQENTGELFF.

The chain couples TRBV6-5 to TRBJ2-7, with TRBD2 matching over 10 bases. J lost 2 bases, V lost 6 bases, and 4 bases had no gene match. The CDR3 extends over 14 amino acids. The germline V gene has CDR1 MNHEY and CDR2 SVGAGI. As DNA, the CDR3 is TGTGCCAGCAGCACGGGACTAGCGACCTACGAGCAGTACTTC. Encoded protein: CASSTGLATYEQYF.

The gene calls are TRBV19 and TRBJ1-1; D possibly corresponds to TRBD1 (5 bases). Germline assignment: CDR1 LNHDA and CDR2 SQIVND (reference sequence). Trimming shortened V by 9 bases and J by 4 bases, and 12 bases separated the two germline ends. The CDR3 has 12 residues. The CDR3 DNA follows: TGTGCCAGCTCGACAGTTTCCACTGAAGCTTTCTTT. Translation gives CASSTVSTEAFF.

This clone was counted between two and nine times. Written as DNA, the CDR3 is TGTGCCAGCAGCCTAGGGACAGGGGGTGCCGGGGAGCTGTTTTTT. This codes for CASSLGTGGAGELFF. J is TRBJ2-2 and V is TRBV7-7, with TRBD1 identical over 11 bases. Trimming cost V 5 bases and J 6 bases; bases outside gene matches: 5. Germline-derived CDR1 and CDR2 are SSHAT and FNYEAQ (reference sequence). This CDR3 region has 15 residues.

The chain employs TRBV19 and TRBJ1-2; D perhaps matches TRBD1 (6 bases). CDR1 is LNHDA and CDR2 is SQIVND in the germline V gene (reference sequence). The CDR3 runs 14 residues. Trimming stripped 5 bases from V and 6 bases from J, with 16 bases between. The CDR3 loop reads CASSPRHREDGYTF. CDR3 coding DNA: TGTGCCAGTAGTCCCCGTCACAGGGAAGATGGCTACACCTTC.

This clone was counted a few times. V and J are TRBV11-2 and TRBJ1-2; maybe TRBD1 (5 bases). This CDR3 is 15 amino acids long. Germline V gene lookup returns CDR1 SGHAT and CDR2 FQNNGV. Trimming stripped 1 base from V and 2 bases from J, with 11 bases between. The CDR3 protein is CASSLVGGLNYGYTF. Here the CDR3 DNA reads TGTGCCAGCAGCTTAGTCGGGGGGTTGAACTATGGCTACACCTTC.

This chain links TRBV7-6 with TRBJ2-7, with D possibly TRBD1 on 6 matching bases. The V end was cut by 2 bases, the J end by 3 bases, with 17 bases between. The CDR3 has 16 residues. The germline gives CDR1 SGHVS, CDR2 FNYEAQ. The CDR3 nucleotides are TGTGCCAGCAGCTTAAAATTTGCCGGACAGAGCTACGAGCAGTACTTC. Its translation: CASSLKFAGQSYEQYF.

The V gene is TRBV9, the J gene TRBJ2-3; TRBD2 matches at 15 bases. From germline, CDR1 is SGDLS and CDR2 YYNGEE. V was clipped by 2 bases and J by 0 bases; unmatched bases: 4. CDR3 length equals 18 residues. The CDR3 DNA is TGTGCCAGCAGCGTGAAAGGACTAGCGGGGGGGAGCACAGATACGCAGTATTTT. Encoded protein: CASSVKGLAGGSTDTQYF.

The CDR3 is CSVEQGSSYEQYF. CDR3 coding DNA: TGCAGCGTTGAACAGGGAAGCTCCTACGAGCAGTACTTC. The V and J genes are TRBV29-1 and TRBJ2-7, with TRBD1 as a possible D gene (5 bases). V was shortened by 2 bases and J by 0 bases, with 8 bases between the two germline ends. CDR3 length: 13 amino acids. CDR1 is SQVTM and CDR2 is ANQGSEA in the germline V gene.

The genes are TRBV15 and TRBJ2-3, with D uncertain. Trimming left V 5 bases short and J 8 bases short, with 14 bases between. Germline V gene data show CDR1 as LNHNV and CDR2 as YYDKDF (reference sequence). The CDR3 contains 13 residues. CDR3 DNA: TGTGCCACCAGCCCCAGCTCATTAGGTACGCAGTATTTT. Protein: CATSPSSLGTQYF. The whole variable domain, remainder taken from reference TRBV15 and TRBJ2-3, is DAMVIQNPRYQVTQFGKPVTLSCSQTLNHNVMYWYQQKSSQAPKLLFHYYDKDFNNEADTPDNFQSRRPNTSFCFLDIRSPGLGDTAMYLCATSPSSLGTQYFGPGTRLTVL.

In this sample, this clone turned up a few times. The gene calls are TRBV5-1 and TRBJ1-1; no definite D call. Between the trimmed V and J ends, which lost 6 bases and 1 base, there was a span of 13 bases. CDR3 size: 14 residues. Germline CDR1 reads SGHRS; CDR2 reads YFSETQ. CDR3 in amino acids: CASKVSTANTEAFF. The CDR3 DNA is TGCGCCAGCAAGGTGTCGACGGCGAACACTGAAGCTTTCTTT.

This clone was recorded only once. The gene calls are TRBV27 and TRBJ2-7; 8 bases match TRBD1. There are 14 residues in the CDR3. Trimming removed 5 bases from V and 2 bases from J; junction bases left unmatched: 5. CDR1 MNHEY and CDR2 SMNVEV come from the germline V gene (reference sequence). The CDR3 nucleotides are TGTGCCAGCAGTCGGACAGGGAAGACCTACGAGCAGTACTTC. Encoded protein: CASSRTGKTYEQYF.

V is TRBV4-1 and J is TRBJ2-5; perhaps TRBD1 as D (5 bases). Germline V lookup: CDR1 MGHRA, CDR2 YSYEKL. The CDR3 contains 15 residues. Deletions cut 0 bases from V and 9 bases from J, with 17 bases between. The CDR3, as DNA: TGCGCCAGCAGCCAAGATCGCAGTATAGTAGGGGCCCAGTACTTC. Amino acid sequence: CASSQDRSIVGAQYF.

V usage is TRBV2 and J usage is TRBJ1-2; 8 bases are shared with TRBD1. This CDR3 region has 15 residues. Germline CDR1 is SNHLY and CDR2 is FYNNEI. The V gene end was trimmed by 6 bases and the J gene end by 4 bases; junction bases not matched to a gene: 10. DNA for the CDR3: TGTGCCAGCAGGGACACCGGGACAGGCGGCTATGGCTACACCTTC. Protein sequence: CASRDTGTGGYGYTF.

This clone was picked up a small number of times. This sequence joins TRBV7-9 and TRBJ2-3; no firm D call. This CDR3 is 15 amino acids long. Germline V gives CDR1 SEHNR, CDR2 FQNEAQ (reference sequence). V was pared by 5 bases and J by 6 bases, with 18 bases between. DNA of the CDR3: TGTGCCAGCAGCACTTCCTCTATGGCGTTGGATACGCAGTATTTT. Its translation: CASSTSSMALDTQYF.

The chain employs TRBV5-1 and TRBJ2-7, with 9 bases identical to TRBD2. The junction had 6 bases not matched to a gene; V was cut back by 2 bases and J by 3 bases. The length of the CDR3 is 15 residues. CDR1 and CDR2 (germline): SGHRS, YFSETQ. CDR3 bases: TGCGCCAGCAGCTTACTAGCGGGTGTAATCTACGAGCAGTACTTC. The encoded protein is CASSLLAGVIYEQYF.

This chain uses TRBV18 with TRBJ1-4; possibly TRBD1 for D (6 bases). CDR1 and CDR2 from the germline V gene are KGHSH and LQKENI. CDR3 length equals 14 residues. Trimming cost V 4 bases and J 5 bases, with 11 bases left between them. CDR3: CASSHGRGNEKLFF. The CDR3 bases are TGTGCCAGCTCACACGGAAGGGGGAATGAAAAACTGTTTTTT.

This rearrangement joins TRBV14 to TRBJ2-1, with 9 positions matching TRBD2. The CDR3 is 16 residues long. Germline CDR1 is SGHDN and CDR2 is FVKESK. Losses at the gene ends were 4 bases for V and 4 bases for J; bases not matched to a gene: 8. CDR3: CASSPGTSKVYNEQFF. The CDR3 region has the DNA TGTGCCAGCAGCCCTGGGACTAGCAAGGTTTACAATGAGCAGTTCTTC.

V and J are TRBV9 and TRBJ2-5, with 12 bases matching TRBD2. J lost 1 base, V lost 4 bases, and 2 bases had no gene match. The germline V gene encodes CDR1 SGDLS and CDR2 YYNGEE. This CDR3 contains 15 residues. CDR3 DNA: TGTGCCAGCAGCACACTAGCGGGGGGCCAAGAGACCCAGTACTTC. It specifies CASSTLAGGQETQYF.

The CDR3 protein is CASSRGGNQPQHF. The CDR3 nucleotides are TGCGCCAGCAGCAGGGGAGGAAATCAGCCCCAGCATTTT. The chain carries TRBV10-1 and TRBJ1-5, with D possibly TRBD1 on 6 matching bases. V lost 6 bases and J lost 4, with 10 bases in between. Germline V gene data show CDR1 as WNHNN and CDR2 as SYGVQD (reference sequence). The CDR3 consists of 13 residues.

V usage is TRBV6-1 and J usage is TRBJ1-2, with a possible D match to TRBD1 (5 bases). V lost 6 bases and J lost 3, with 14 bases in between. CDR1 MNHNS and CDR2 SASEGT come from the germline V gene. The CDR3 extends over 14 amino acids. For the CDR3, the DNA is TGTGCCAGCAGAAAGGCGGGGGGAGACTATGGCTACACCTTC. Its translation is CASRKAGGDYGYTF.

The chain links TRBV7-6 to TRBJ1-6; tentatively, D is TRBD1 (5 bases). Trimming stripped 1 base from V and 10 bases from J, with 14 bases between. Looked up from germline, CDR1 is SGHVS and CDR2 is FNYEAQ. This CDR3 contains 15 residues. The CDR3 region is CASSLDQGPGSPLHF. DNA of the CDR3: TGTGCCAGCAGCTTAGACCAGGGCCCTGGGTCACCCCTCCACTTT.

The V call is TRBV6-1, the J call TRBJ2-2, with 8 bases that match TRBD1. The CDR3 runs 18 residues. Germline trimming cut 2 bases from V and 4 bases from J; bases unmatched to any gene: 12. Germline CDR1 and CDR2: MNHNS and SASEGT. CDR3 residues: CASSENPRGRGVTGELFF. DNA for the CDR3: TGTGCCAGCAGTGAAAACCCCAGGGGGCGAGGTGTCACCGGGGAGCTGTTTTTT.

The rearrangement links TRBV10-3 to TRBJ2-2; 7 nucleotides align to TRBD2. Germline CDR1 and CDR2: ENHRY and SYGVKD. The CDR3 covers 17 residues. Germline trimming cut 4 bases from V and 6 bases from J; bases unmatched to any gene: 14. The CDR3 DNA follows: TGTGCCATCAGTGTAAAGGGTCGGGGGGTGTCCGCCGGGGAGCTGTTTTTT. Translating gives CAISVKGRGVSAGELFF.

Here the CDR3 DNA reads TGTGCCAGCAGCGCCAGGATCCCCTCCGGCTACACCTTC. This codes for CASSARIPSGYTF. The chain combines TRBV9 with TRBJ1-2; no clear D gene. The V gene lost 3 bases and the J gene lost 8 bases, with 14 bases spanning the gap. Germline V lookup: CDR1 SGDLS, CDR2 YYNGEE. The CDR3 runs to 13 residues.

This sequence joins TRBV6-1 and TRBJ2-7; 10 bases are a match to TRBD2. This CDR3 is 14 amino acids long. CDR1 and CDR2 from the germline V gene are MNHNS and SASEGT. Trimming took 7 bases from V and 2 from J; bases not matched to a gene: 5. For the CDR3, the DNA is TGTGCCAGCAACCCAGCGGGGGGGCCCTACGAGCAGTACTTC. This codes for CASNPAGGPYEQYF.

The V call is TRBV18, the J call TRBJ1-6; D possibly corresponds to TRBD1 (6 bases). V lost 3 bases and J lost 0, with 15 bases in between. Germline CDR1 is KGHSH and CDR2 is LQKENI. The CDR3 has 18 amino acids. In DNA form, the CDR3 reads TGTGCCAGCTCACCCATGGGGGGGCCCAGCTCCTATAATTCACCCCTCCACTTT. Amino acid sequence: CASSPMGGPSSYNSPLHF.

The genes are TRBV7-9 and TRBJ2-3; no firm D call. Trimming shortened V by 5 bases and J by 4 bases, and 7 bases separated the two germline ends. This CDR3 has 12 residues. The germline gives CDR1 SEHNR, CDR2 FQNEAQ (reference sequence). The CDR3 loop is CASSPLSDTQYF. The CDR3 DNA reads as TGTGCCAGCAGCCCGCTGTCAGATACGCAGTATTTT.

The chain carries TRBV7-2 and TRBJ2-7; 7 bases are shared with TRBD2. The germline gives CDR1 SGHTA, CDR2 FQGNSA. This CDR3 has 15 amino acids. Unmatched junction bases numbered 9, after V lost 5 bases and J lost 2 bases. The CDR3 here is CASSPTPSGAYEQYF. CDR3 sequence (DNA): TGTGCCAGCAGCCCCACGCCCAGCGGGGCCTACGAGCAGTACTTC.

This clone was seen only once. The chain recombines TRBV30 with TRBJ1-2; the D gene is possibly TRBD1 (6 bases). CDR3 length equals 16 residues. Between the trimmed V and J ends, which lost 2 bases and 1 base, there was a span of 17 bases. Germline CDR1 is GTSNPN and CDR2 is SVGIG (reference sequence). Here the CDR3 DNA reads TGTGCCTGGAGTCTTGGACAGCCTAATTTTAACTATGGCTACACCTTC. Its translation: CAWSLGQPNFNYGYTF.

DNA of the CDR3: TGCGCCAGCAGCCCGCCCACATGGGACACCGGGGAGCTGTTTTTT. Residues: CASSPPTWDTGELFF. V is TRBV5-1 and J is TRBJ2-2; D remains unclear. Germline loops: CDR1 SGHRS, CDR2 YFSETQ. The CDR3 is made up of 15 amino acids. The germline V and J ends were trimmed by 4 bases and 3 bases, with 13 bases remaining between them.